One and the same sample provided the 9 T cell receptor beta chains below, sequenced in a study of blood T cell repertoires in COVID-19. Using immunoSEQ multiplex PCR, the repertoire was profiled, and TCRdb retains in-frame clones only, with some absent. This sample yields 45,000 to 60,000 clones, of which 80% to 90% are seen a single time; 1.6% belongs to the top ten. The material sequenced was peripheral blood. The receptor set was obtained from a man in his sixties with acute or convalescent COVID-19.

The V call is TRBV3-1 (or the pseudogene TRBV3-2), the J call TRBJ1-2, with D tentatively TRBD1 (5 bases). Germline CDR1 is LGHDT and CDR2 is YNNKEL (reference sequence). This CDR3 is built from 15 residues. V dropped 2 bases and J dropped 4 bases, with 14 bases sitting between them. The CDR3 DNA sequence: TGTGCCAGCAGCCAAAGGGGTGGTATCATCTATGGCTACACCTTC. Its protein product is CASSQRGGIIYGYTF.

This chain uses TRBV19 with TRBJ1-2, with D perhaps matching TRBD1 (5 bases). Germline V gene data show CDR1 as LNHDA and CDR2 as SQIVND (reference sequence). V was shortened by 5 bases and J by 4 bases, with 11 bases between the two germline ends. There are 13 residues in the CDR3. As DNA, the CDR3 is TGTGCCAGTAGTTTTACAGGAGTCTATGGCTACACCTTC. This encodes CASSFTGVYGYTF.

The chain has TRBV2 and TRBJ1-2, with TRBD1 matching 10 bases. The ends lost 6 bases at V and 6 bases at J; junction bases unmatched: 1. Germline V gene data show CDR1 as SNHLY and CDR2 as FYNNEI. This CDR3 is built from 12 residues. As DNA, the CDR3 is TGTGCCAGCAGCGGGACAGGGGATGGCTACACCTTC. It translates to CASSGTGDGYTF.

The chain is built from TRBV6-2 or TRBV6-3 and TRBJ1-5; D may be TRBD1 (5 bases). Germline V gene sequence: CDR1 MNHEY, CDR2 SVGEGT. This CDR3 is 14 amino acids long. V shed 3 bases and J shed 7 bases, with 13 bases lying between them. The CDR3 DNA follows: TGTGCCAGCAGTTATTTTCCGGGGGGACAGCCCCAGCATTTT. As protein: CASSYFPGGQPQHF.

This sequence joins TRBV5-1 and TRBJ2-6, with D possibly TRBD2 on 5 matching bases. In germline, CDR1 is SGHRS, CDR2 YFSETQ. This CDR3 spans 14 amino acids. Trimming removed 7 bases from V and 0 bases from J, with 8 bases in between. CDR3 coding DNA: TGCGCCAGCTATGGGAGCTCTGGGGCCAACGTCCTGACTTTC. Residues: CASYGSSGANVLTF.

The chain recombines TRBV3-1 (or the pseudogene TRBV3-2) with TRBJ1-3, with 9 positions matching TRBD1. This CDR3 spans 15 amino acids. The V gene end was trimmed by 8 bases and the J gene end by 3 bases; junction bases not matched to a gene: 8. Germline CDR1 is LGHDT and CDR2 is YNNKEL (reference sequence). The CDR3 region is CASAGQGIFGNTIYF. The CDR3 DNA sequence: TGTGCCAGCGCGGGACAGGGCATTTTTGGAAACACCATATATTTT.

The chain links TRBV14 to TRBJ1-2; no definite D call. The CDR3 has 13 amino acids. The V and J ends lost 3 bases and 0 bases respectively, with 5 bases between them. The V gene's germline CDR1 is SGHDN and CDR2 FVKESK. CDR3 in amino acids: CASSQAANYGYTF. CDR3 bases: TGTGCCAGCAGCCAGGCGGCTAACTATGGCTACACCTTC.

The chain employs TRBV4-1 and TRBJ2-7, with 8 bases aligning to TRBD1. Germline V CDR1 and CDR2: MGHRA, YSYEKL. CDR3 size: 15 residues. Trimming at V came to 0 bases and at J to 3 bases, leaving 4 bases not matched to a gene. The CDR3 DNA reads as TGCGCCAGCAGCCAAGAGGGAACAGGGGGCTACGAGCAGTACTTC. Its protein product is CASSQEGTGGYEQYF.

CDR3 DNA sequence: TGTGCCAGCAGCCGCCTAGGGACAGGGCGGGAAAAACTGTTTTTT. As protein: CASSRLGTGREKLFF. The chain links TRBV7-2 to TRBJ1-4; 9 bases map to TRBD1. J lost 8 bases, V lost 5 bases, and 9 bases had no gene match. CDR1 and CDR2 from the germline V gene are SGHTA and FQGNSA. CDR3 size: 15 residues.